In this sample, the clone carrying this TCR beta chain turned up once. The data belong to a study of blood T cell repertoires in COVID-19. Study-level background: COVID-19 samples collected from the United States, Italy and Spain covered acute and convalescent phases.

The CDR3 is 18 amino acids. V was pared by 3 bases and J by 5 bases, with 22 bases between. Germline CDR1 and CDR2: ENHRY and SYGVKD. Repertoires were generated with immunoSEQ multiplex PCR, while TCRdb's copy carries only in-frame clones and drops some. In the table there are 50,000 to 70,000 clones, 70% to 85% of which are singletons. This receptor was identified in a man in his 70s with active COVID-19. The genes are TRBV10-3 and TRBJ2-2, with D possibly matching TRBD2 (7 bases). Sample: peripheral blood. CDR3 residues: CAISDTSRGGGYTGELFF. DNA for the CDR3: TGTGCCATCAGTGACACCTCAAGGGGCGGGGGCTATACCGGGGAGCTGTTTTTT.